This entry is about one TCR beta chain. What it binds is not known. The junction shows a germline mismatch at one end, possibly a read error. CDR1 and CDR2 (germline): LGHNA, YSLEER. The length of the CDR3 is 16 residues. This sample is part of a study of cytomegalovirus exposure and HLA in healthy donors. Turning to the study itself: Prior work identified around 120 million unique TCR beta sequences in 150 million to 200 million T cells.

PCR employed 60 Vbeta and 13 Jbeta primers. TCRdb's copy holds only in-frame clones and misses some; the assay was immunoSEQ multiplex PCR. This sample carries approximately 170,000 clones, roughly 80% of them seen once, and the ten largest clones take 2.4%. Whole-study results and caveats: There was a cluster of highly shared sequence variants that was likely a sequencing artifact. The study reported that TCR beta sequences accurately predicted HLA-A and HLA-B alleles in most subjects. The study flagged 150 to 200 TCR beta chains as cytomegalovirus-associated.

The sample consisted of PBMCs. This sequence originates from a male donor in good health and CMV-seronegative. The genes are TRBV4-3 and TRBJ1-2; D perhaps matches TRBD1 (6 bases). The CDR3 sequence is CASSQDQTAGGYGYPF. DNA for the CDR3: TGCGCCAGCAGCCAAGATCAAACGGCGGGGGGCTATGGCTACCCCTTC.